This T cell receptor (beta chain) derives from a study of PD-1 blockade in classical Hodgkin lymphoma. General study points: The study found complete responders had baseline diversity similar to newly diagnosed patients. Newly diagnosed patients were reported to start with lower TCR diversity than healthy donors.

The CDR3 spans 13 residues. V was trimmed by 5 bases and J by 3 bases, leaving 10 bases between them. Per germline, CDR1 SGHAT and CDR2 FQNNGV. Time point of the sample: cycle 4 day 1 (C4D1), after five to seven weeks of nivolumab. Every one of the patients relapsed after autologous stem cell transplantation (brentuximab vedotin exposure was variable). This clone has ten or more counts. What it recognizes is unknown. Sequenced by immunoSEQ multiplex PCR; TCRdb stores in-frame clones only, minus some. The sample consists of 40,000 to 45,000 clones, 65% to 70% of them appearing once. The chain links TRBV11-2 to TRBJ1-1; possibly TRBD1 for D (6 bases). Source: peripheral blood mononuclear cells (PBMCs), taken before the fourth cycle of nivolumab. This receptor was identified in a human donor with classical Hodgkin lymphoma. CDR3 residues: CASSLAGDTEAFF. CDR3 nucleotides: TGTGCCAGCAGCCTTGCAGGGGACACTGAAGCTTTCTTT.